These 10 T cell receptor beta chains came from one sample sequenced in a study of response to subunit inactivated influenza vaccine. One entry per CDR3 protein results from TCRdb running MiXCR on the RT-PCR reads. This sample yields around 490,000 distinct CDR3 sequences, of which about 8% are seen a single time; 13% belongs to the top ten. Material: PBMCs from blood, obtained less than 30 months after vaccination. Receptors originate from a man between 50 and 69 years old who received an inactivated influenza vaccine.

The V and J genes are TRBV7-2 and TRBJ2-7, with TRBD1 matching 11 bases. The ends lost 4 bases at V and 2 bases at J; junction bases unmatched: 1. The CDR3 length is 14 residues. Germline values: CDR1 SGHTA, CDR2 FQGNSA. CDR3 sequence: CASSSDRGPYEQYF. The CDR3 DNA follows: TGTGCCAGCAGCTCGGACAGGGGGCCCTACGAGCAGTACTTC.

The chain has TRBV5-5 and TRBJ1-1; maybe TRBD1 (5 bases). V was clipped by 3 bases and J by 1 base, with 16 bases between them. The length of the CDR3 is 16 residues. The germline V gene encodes CDR1 SGHKS and CDR2 YYEKEE (reference sequence). The CDR3 sequence: CASSWGPRVANTEAFF. The CDR3 DNA sequence: TGTGCCAGCAGCTGGGGCCCCCGGGTAGCGAACACTGAAGCTTTCTTT.

This clonotype came up a few times. The genes are TRBV24-1 and TRBJ2-5; 8 nucleotides align to TRBD1. V gave up 4 bases and J gave up 7 bases; unmatched junction bases: 10. Germline assignment: CDR1 KGHDR and CDR2 SFDVKD. This CDR3 contains 15 residues. The CDR3 nucleotides read TGTGCCACCAGTGAACAGGGGACAGGCCCAGGGACCCAGTACTTC. This encodes CATSEQGTGPGTQYF.

This clonotype has ten or more counts. The chain combines TRBV27 with TRBJ2-7; 9 bases map to TRBD1. The CDR3 covers 16 residues. Germline V gene data show CDR1 as MNHEY and CDR2 as SMNVEV (reference sequence). V shed 3 bases, J shed 4 bases, and the junction held 10 bases outside the gene matches. CDR3 DNA: TGTGCCAGCAGTTTTAGGACAGGGGAGGTAATTTACGAGCAGTACTTC. It is translated as CASSFRTGEVIYEQYF.

In its sample, this clonotype was seen many times. V usage is TRBV20-1 and J usage is TRBJ1-1; possible D gene TRBD1, 5 bases. The CDR3 consists of 11 residues. Germline loops: CDR1 DFQATT, CDR2 SNEGSKA (reference sequence). V lost 3 bases and J 3 bases, leaving 5 bases between the germline ends. CDR3 sequence reads: CSARGDTEAFF. In nucleotides, the CDR3 is TGCAGTGCTAGGGGGGACACTGAAGCTTTCTTT.

In this sample, this clonotype turned up a few times. The chain recombines TRBV7-8 with TRBJ1-3; possibly TRBD1 for D (5 bases). The CDR3 covers 17 residues. The V gene lost 5 bases and the J gene lost 0 bases, with 17 bases spanning the gap. Germline V gene sequence: CDR1 SGHVS, CDR2 FQNEAQ. The CDR3 coding sequence is TGTGCCAGCAGCCTGGGGCTCGGCGTCACCTCTGGAAACACCATATATTTT. Translation gives CASSLGLGVTSGNTIYF.

This clonotype has more than one count but fewer than ten. This chain uses TRBV20-1 with TRBJ2-7; 12 positions agree with TRBD2. Per germline, CDR1 DFQATT and CDR2 SNEGSKA (reference sequence). V lost 0 bases to trimming and J lost 6 bases; unmatched junction nucleotides: 3. The CDR3 is 14 amino acids. CDR3 nucleotides: TGCAGTGCTAGAGATATACTAGCGGGAGGCGAGCAGTACTTC. Its protein product is CSARDILAGGEQYF.

Ten or more counts support this clonotype. The rearrangement joins TRBV20-1 to TRBJ2-7; 9 positions agree with TRBD1. This CDR3 has 14 amino acids. Germline V gene lookup returns CDR1 DFQATT and CDR2 SNEGSKA (reference sequence). V dropped 0 bases and J dropped 9; count of bases not matched to a gene: 9. This chain's CDR3 is CSARDLGQGIGQYF. The CDR3 DNA sequence: TGCAGTGCTAGAGATTTAGGACAGGGGATTGGGCAGTACTTC.

This clonotype was seen a few times. The V call is TRBV29-1, the J call TRBJ2-7, with 9 nucleotides matching TRBD2. Germline V gives CDR1 SQVTM, CDR2 ANQGSEA. Germline trimming cut 4 bases from V and 3 bases from J; bases unmatched to any gene: 4. The CDR3 loop spans 13 amino acids. The CDR3 coding sequence is TGCAGCGTTGTAGCTAGCGGGGTCTACGAGCAGTACTTC. Encoded protein: CSVVASGVYEQYF.

V gene TRBV7-2 combines with J gene TRBJ2-3; possible D gene TRBD2, 5 bases. Germline lookup yields CDR1 SGHTA and CDR2 FQGNSA. The V end was cut by 0 bases, the J end by 5 bases, with 12 bases between. The CDR3 length is 15 residues. CDR3 nucleotide sequence: TGTGCCAGCAGCTTAGCGGTGGGAGTCGTAGATACGCAGTATTTT. As protein: CASSLAVGVVDTQYF.